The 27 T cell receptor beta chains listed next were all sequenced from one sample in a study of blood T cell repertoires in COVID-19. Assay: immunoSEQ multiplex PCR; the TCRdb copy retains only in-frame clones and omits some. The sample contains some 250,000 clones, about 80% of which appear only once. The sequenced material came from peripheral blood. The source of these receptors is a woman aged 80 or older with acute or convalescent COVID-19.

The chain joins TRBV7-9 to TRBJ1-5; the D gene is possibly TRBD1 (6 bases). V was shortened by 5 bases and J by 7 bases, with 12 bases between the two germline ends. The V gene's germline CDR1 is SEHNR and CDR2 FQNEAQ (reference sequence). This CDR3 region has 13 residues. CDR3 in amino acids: CASSSQGLQPQHF. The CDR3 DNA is TGTGCCAGCAGCAGTCAGGGGCTGCAGCCCCAGCATTTT. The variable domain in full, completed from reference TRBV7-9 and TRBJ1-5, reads DTGVSQNPRHKITKRGQNVTFRCDPISEHNRLYWYRQTLGQGPEFLTYFQNEAQLEKSRLLSDRFSAERPKGSFSTLEIQRTEQGDSAMYLCASSSQGLQPQHFGDGTRLSIL.

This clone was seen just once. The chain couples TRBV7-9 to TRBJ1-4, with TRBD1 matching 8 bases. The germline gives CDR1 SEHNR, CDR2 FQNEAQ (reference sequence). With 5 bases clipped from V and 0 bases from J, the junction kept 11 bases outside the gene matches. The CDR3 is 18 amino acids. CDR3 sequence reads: CASSLIRAGGTTNEKLFF. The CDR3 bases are TGTGCCAGCAGCCTAATTCGGGCAGGGGGCACAACTAATGAAAAACTGTTTTTT.

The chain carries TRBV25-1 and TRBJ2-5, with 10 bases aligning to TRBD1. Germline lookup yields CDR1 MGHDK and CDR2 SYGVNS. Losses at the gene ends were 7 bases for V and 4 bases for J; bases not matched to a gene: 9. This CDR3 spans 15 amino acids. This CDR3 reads CASNPEGQGRETQYF. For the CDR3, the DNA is TGTGCCAGCAACCCCGAGGGACAGGGGAGAGAGACCCAGTACTTC.

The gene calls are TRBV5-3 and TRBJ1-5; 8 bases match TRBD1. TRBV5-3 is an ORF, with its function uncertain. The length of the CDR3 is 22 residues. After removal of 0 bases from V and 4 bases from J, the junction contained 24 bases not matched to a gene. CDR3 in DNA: TGTGCCAGAAGCTTGGACTGGGGGGCGACAGGGGATAACCCGCTATGGAATCAGCCCCAGCATTTT. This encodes CARSLDWGATGDNPLWNQPQHF.

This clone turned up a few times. This CDR3 is CASSQGTSGRGTDTQYF. The CDR3, as DNA: TGTGCCAGCAGCCAAGGGACTAGCGGGAGGGGTACAGATACGCAGTATTTT. V usage is TRBV5-4 and J usage is TRBJ2-3, with TRBD2 matching 16 bases. The trim removed 4 bases at V and 3 bases at J, leaving 5 bases unmatched. The germline V gene has CDR1 SGHNT and CDR2 YYREEE (reference sequence). The CDR3 extends over 17 amino acids.

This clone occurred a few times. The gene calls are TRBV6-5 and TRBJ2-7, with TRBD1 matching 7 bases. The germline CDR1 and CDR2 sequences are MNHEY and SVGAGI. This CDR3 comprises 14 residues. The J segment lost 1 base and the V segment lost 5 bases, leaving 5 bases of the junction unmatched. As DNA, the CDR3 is TGTGCCAGCAGTCGGGACAGAGATTCCTACGAGCAGTACTTC. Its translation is CASSRDRDSYEQYF.

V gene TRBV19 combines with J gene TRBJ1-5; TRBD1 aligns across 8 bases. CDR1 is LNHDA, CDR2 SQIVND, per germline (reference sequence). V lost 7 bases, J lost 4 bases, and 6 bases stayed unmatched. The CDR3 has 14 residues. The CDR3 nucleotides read TGTGCCAGTACTCGGACAGGGTTAAATCAGCCCCAGCATTTT. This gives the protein CASTRTGLNQPQHF.

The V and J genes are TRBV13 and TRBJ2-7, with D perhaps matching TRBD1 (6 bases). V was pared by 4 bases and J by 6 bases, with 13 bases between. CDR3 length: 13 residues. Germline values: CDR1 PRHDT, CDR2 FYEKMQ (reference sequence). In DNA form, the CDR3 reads TGTGCCAGCAGCTGGACAGTGGTTGGCGAGCAGTACTTC. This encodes CASSWTVVGEQYF.

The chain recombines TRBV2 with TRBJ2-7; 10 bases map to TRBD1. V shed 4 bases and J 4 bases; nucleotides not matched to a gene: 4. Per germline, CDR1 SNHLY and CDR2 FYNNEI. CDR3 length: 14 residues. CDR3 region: CASSGQGALYEQYF. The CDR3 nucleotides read TGTGCCAGCAGTGGACAGGGGGCATTATACGAGCAGTACTTC.

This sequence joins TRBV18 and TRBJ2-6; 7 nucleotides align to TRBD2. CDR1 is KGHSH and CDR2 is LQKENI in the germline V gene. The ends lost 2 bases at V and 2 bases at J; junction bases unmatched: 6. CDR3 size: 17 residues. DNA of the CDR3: TGTGCCAGCTCACCATTTGCCGGGGGGACTGGGGCCAACGTCCTGACTTTC. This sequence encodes CASSPFAGGTGANVLTF.

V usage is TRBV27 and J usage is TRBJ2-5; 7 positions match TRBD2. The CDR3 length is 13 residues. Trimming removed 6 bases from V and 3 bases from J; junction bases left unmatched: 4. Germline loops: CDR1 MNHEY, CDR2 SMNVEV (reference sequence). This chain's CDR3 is CASRLLAKETQYF. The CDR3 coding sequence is TGTGCCAGCAGGCTACTAGCGAAAGAGACCCAGTACTTC.

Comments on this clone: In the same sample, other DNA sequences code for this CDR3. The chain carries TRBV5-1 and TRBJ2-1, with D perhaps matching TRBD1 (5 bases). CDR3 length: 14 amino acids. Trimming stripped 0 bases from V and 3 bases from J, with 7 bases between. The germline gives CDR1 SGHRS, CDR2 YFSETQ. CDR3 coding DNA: TGCGCCAGCAGCTTGGGAGACAGCTACAATGAGCAGTTCTTC. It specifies CASSLGDSYNEQFF.

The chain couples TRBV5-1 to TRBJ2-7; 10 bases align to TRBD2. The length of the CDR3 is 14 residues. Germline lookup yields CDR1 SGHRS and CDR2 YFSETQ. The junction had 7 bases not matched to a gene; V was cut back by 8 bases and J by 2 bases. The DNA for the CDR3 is TGCGCCAGTTATAGCGGGGGGCCTACCTACGAGCAGTACTTC. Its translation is CASYSGGPTYEQYF.

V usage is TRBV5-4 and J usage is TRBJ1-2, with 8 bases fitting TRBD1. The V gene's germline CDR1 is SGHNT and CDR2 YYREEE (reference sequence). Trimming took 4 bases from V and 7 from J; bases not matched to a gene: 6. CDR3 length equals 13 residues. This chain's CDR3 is CASSTWTGLGYTF. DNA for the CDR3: TGTGCCAGCAGCACCTGGACAGGGCTTGGCTACACCTTC.

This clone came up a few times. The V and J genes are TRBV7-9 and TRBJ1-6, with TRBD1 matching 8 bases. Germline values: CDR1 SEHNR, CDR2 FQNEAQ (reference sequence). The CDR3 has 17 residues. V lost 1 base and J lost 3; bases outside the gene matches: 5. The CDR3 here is CASSLGPGTGYNSPLHF. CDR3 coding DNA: TGTGCCAGCAGCTTAGGGCCCGGGACAGGCTATAATTCACCCCTCCACTTT.

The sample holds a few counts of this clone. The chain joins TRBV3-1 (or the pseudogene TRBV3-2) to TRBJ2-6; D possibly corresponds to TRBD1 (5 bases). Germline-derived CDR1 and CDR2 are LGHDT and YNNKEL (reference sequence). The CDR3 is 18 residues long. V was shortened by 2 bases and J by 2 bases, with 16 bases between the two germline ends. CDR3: CASSQRPGLGTGANVLTF. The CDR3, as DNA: TGTGCCAGCAGCCAAAGGCCAGGGTTGGGGACTGGGGCCAACGTCCTGACTTTC.

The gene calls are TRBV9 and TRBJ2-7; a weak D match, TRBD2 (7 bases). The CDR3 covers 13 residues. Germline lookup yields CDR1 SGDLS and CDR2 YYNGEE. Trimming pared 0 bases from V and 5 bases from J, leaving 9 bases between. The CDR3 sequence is CASSVEGGNEQYF. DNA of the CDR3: TGTGCCAGCAGCGTAGAGGGGGGGAACGAGCAGTACTTC.

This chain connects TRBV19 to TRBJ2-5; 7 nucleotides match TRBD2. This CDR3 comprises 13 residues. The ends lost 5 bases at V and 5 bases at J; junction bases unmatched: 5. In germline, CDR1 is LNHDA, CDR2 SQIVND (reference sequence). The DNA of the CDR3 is TGTGCCAGTAGTTCCAGGGAGGGGGAGACCCAGTACTTC. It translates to CASSSREGETQYF.

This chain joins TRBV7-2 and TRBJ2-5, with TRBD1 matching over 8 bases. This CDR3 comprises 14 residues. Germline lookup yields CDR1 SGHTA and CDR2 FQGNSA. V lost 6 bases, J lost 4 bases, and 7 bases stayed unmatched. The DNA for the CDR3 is TGTGCCAGCAGAACATCAGGGGGCGCAGAGACCCAGTACTTC. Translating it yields CASRTSGGAETQYF.

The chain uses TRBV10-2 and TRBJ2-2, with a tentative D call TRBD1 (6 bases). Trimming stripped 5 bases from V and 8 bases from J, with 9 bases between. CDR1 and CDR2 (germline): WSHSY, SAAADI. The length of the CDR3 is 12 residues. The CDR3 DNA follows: TGCGCCAGCAGTCAGGGGACGGGGGAGCTGTTTTTT. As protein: CASSQGTGELFF.

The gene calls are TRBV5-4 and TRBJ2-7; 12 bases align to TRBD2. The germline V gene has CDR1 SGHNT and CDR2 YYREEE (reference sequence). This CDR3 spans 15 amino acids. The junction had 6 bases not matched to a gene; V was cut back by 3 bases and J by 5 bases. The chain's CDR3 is CASSSRLAGVDEQYF. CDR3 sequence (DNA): TGTGCCAGCAGCTCCCGACTAGCGGGAGTAGACGAGCAGTACTTC.

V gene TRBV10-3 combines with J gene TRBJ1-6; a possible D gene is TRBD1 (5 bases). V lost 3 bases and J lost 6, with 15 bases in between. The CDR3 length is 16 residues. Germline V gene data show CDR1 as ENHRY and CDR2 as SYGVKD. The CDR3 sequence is CAISEASGLSNSPLHF. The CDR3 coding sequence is TGTGCCATCAGTGAAGCGTCAGGGTTGAGTAATTCACCCCTCCACTTT.

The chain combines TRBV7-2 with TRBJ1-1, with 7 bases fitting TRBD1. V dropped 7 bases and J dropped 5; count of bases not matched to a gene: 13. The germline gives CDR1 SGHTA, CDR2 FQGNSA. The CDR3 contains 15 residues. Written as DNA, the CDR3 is TGTGCCAGCATCCGCGACAGGGCAGGGAAAACTGAAGCTTTCTTT. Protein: CASIRDRAGKTEAFF.

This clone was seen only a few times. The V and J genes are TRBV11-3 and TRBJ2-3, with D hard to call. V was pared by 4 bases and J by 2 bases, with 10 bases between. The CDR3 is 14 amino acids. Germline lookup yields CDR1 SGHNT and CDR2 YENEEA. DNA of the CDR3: TGTGCCAGCAGCTCCCCCCGGGTCACAGATACGCAGTATTTT. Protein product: CASSSPRVTDTQYF.

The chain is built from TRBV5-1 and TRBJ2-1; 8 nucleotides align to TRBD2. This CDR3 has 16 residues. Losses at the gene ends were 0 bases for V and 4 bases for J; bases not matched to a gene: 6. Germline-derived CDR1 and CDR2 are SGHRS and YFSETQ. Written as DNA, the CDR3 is TGCGCCAGCAGCTTGGGGACGGGACTAGGATACAATGAGCAGTTCTTC. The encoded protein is CASSLGTGLGYNEQFF.

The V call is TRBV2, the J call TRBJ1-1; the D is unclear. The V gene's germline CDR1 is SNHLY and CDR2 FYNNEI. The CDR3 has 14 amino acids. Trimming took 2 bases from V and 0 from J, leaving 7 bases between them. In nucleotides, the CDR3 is TGTGCCAGCAGTGAACGAGGGTTGAACACTGAAGCTTTCTTT. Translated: CASSERGLNTEAFF.

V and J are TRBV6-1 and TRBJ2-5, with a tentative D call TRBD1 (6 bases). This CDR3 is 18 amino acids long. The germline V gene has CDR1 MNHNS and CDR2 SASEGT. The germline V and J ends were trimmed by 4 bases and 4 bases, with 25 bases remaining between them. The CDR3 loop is CASSGRGQTSWAGETQYF. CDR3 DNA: TGTGCCAGCAGTGGGAGAGGACAGACCAGTTGGGCGGGAGAGACCCAGTACTTC.